This T cell receptor (beta chain) was identified in a study of Graves' ophthalmopathy and Graves' hyperthyroidism. There are many counts of this clonotype. Amplified material comprised TCR beta CDR3 regions derived from RNA transcripts. Second-round multiplex PCR came after first-round RT-PCR with HTBI primers. TCRdb re-analysed the multiplex PCR reads in MiXCR, keeping a single row per CDR3 protein. The table includes hundreds of thousands of distinct CDR3 sequences, just over 40% detected once. The specimen was peripheral blood. The clonotype comes from an adult man with Graves' ophthalmopathy.

DNA of the CDR3: TGTGCCAGCAGTTCCTACAGGGCGGGGGAGACCCAGTACTTC. It encodes CASSSYRAGETQYF. This chain links TRBV12-3 or TRBV12-4 with TRBJ2-5; D tentatively fits TRBD1 or TRBD2 (6 bases each). The CDR3 loop spans 14 amino acids. The germline V and J ends were trimmed by 4 bases and 5 bases, with 14 bases remaining between them.